This TCR beta chain was recorded in a study of T-cell reconstitution after alpha-beta-depleted transplantation in children. General study findings and limits: Several hundred expanded graft clones reportedly were the source of alpha-beta T cells about two months after transplant. The study traced high day-60 TCRbeta diversity in some patients to surviving recipient T cells and thymic progenitors. Once a year had passed after transplant, T-cell counts and diversity came mostly from newly produced T cells.

As concerns this clonotype: Antigen specificity is unknown.

The V gene's germline CDR1 is LNHNV and CDR2 YYDKDF (reference sequence). CDR3 length: 13 residues. V was clipped by 7 bases and J by 2 bases, with 10 bases between them. Preparation of the TCRbeta library used unique molecular identifiers. TCRdb independently ran MiXCR on the PCR reads; one entry per CDR3 protein. The repertoire consists of 780,000 or so distinct CDR3 sequences, with roughly 15% occurring once and the leading ten covering around 5%. J is TRBJ2-3 and V is TRBV15; the D is unclear. The TCR comes from a male patient aged 10 to 17 who had a stem cell transplant for acute lymphoblastic leukemia, so the T cells may come from the graft donor. Sequenced here: PBMCs, mostly from graft donor cells, sampled 360 days after TCRalphabeta/CD19-depleted stem cell transplant. CDR3 region: CATTEGPTDTQYF. In DNA, the CDR3 is TGTGCCACCACGGAAGGCCCCACAGATACGCAGTATTTT.